The 26 T cell receptor beta chains given below trace back to one sample, sequenced in a study of shared clonotypes between healthy human individuals (TCRdb year 2020). Libraries were built with the immunoSEQ multiplex PCR assay. Held by TCRdb, this immuneACCESS table contains in-frame sequences only and omits some clones. Under half of the omission traces to an unresolved V gene where checked; the cause of the rest is unknown. The sample contains millions of clones, 85% to 95% of them found a single time. The ten largest clones add up to 0.39% of the sample. The sample consisted of naive CD4+ T cells from PBMCs. The sample's cell subset or site, from its label and the paper: CD45RA+ positively selected. The origin of the receptors is a man aged 18 to 29 in good health. Some clones in this sample may be carry-over from other donors' samples.

About this clone itself: Other DNA sequences in the sample encode the same CDR3. V is TRBV19 and J is TRBJ1-5; D is uncertain. V was cut by 1 base and J by 4 bases, with 5 bases left in between. Germline V lookup: CDR1 LNHDA, CDR2 SQIVND (reference sequence). The CDR3 has 13 residues. In DNA, the CDR3 is TGTGCCAGTAGTATAGTGGGGAATCAGCCCCAGCATTTT. Protein: CASSIVGNQPQHF.

This chain links TRBV6-1 with TRBJ2-7; the D gene is possibly TRBD1 (5 bases). The CDR3 is made up of 13 amino acids. With 6 bases removed from V and 6 bases from J, the gap between germline ends came to 15 bases. CDR1 and CDR2 from the germline V gene are MNHNS and SASEGT. CDR3: CASRVTGFGEQYF. DNA for the CDR3: TGTGCCAGCAGAGTAACAGGTTTTGGCGAGCAGTACTTC.

This clone occurred once. The rearrangement links TRBV6-5 to TRBJ2-3; tentatively, D is TRBD2 (6 bases). CDR3 length: 15 residues. V was pared by 2 bases and J by 4 bases, with 13 bases between. CDR1 and CDR2 (germline): MNHEY, SVGAGI. The CDR3 loop reads CASSYGPRGADTQYF. In nucleotides, the CDR3 is TGTGCCAGCAGTTACGGGCCGCGGGGCGCAGATACGCAGTATTTT.

V and J are TRBV10-3 and TRBJ1-1, with D unresolved. V dropped 7 bases and J dropped 3 bases, with 6 bases sitting between them. This CDR3 spans 11 amino acids. CDR1 ENHRY and CDR2 SYGVKD come from the germline V gene. The CDR3 loop reads CAITMDTEAFF. The CDR3 DNA follows: TGTGCCATCACGATGGACACTGAAGCTTTCTTT.

CDR3 loop: CASRGSTNTGELFF. The CDR3 nucleotides are TGTGCCAGCAGGGGGTCGACGAACACCGGGGAGCTGTTTTTT. The gene calls are TRBV28 and TRBJ2-2; D unclear. Germline CDR1 is MDHEN and CDR2 is SYDVKM. Trimming pared 6 bases from V and 0 bases from J, leaving 8 bases between. This CDR3 region has 14 residues.

This sequence joins TRBV28 and TRBJ2-7, with 10 bases lining up with TRBD1. The ends lost 7 bases at V and 3 bases at J; junction bases unmatched: 9. CDR3 length: 15 amino acids. Germline V gene data show CDR1 as MDHEN and CDR2 as SYDVKM. Here the CDR3 reads CASKTIGTGDYEQYF. As DNA, the CDR3 is TGTGCCAGCAAAACCATCGGGACAGGGGACTACGAGCAGTACTTC. The whole variable domain, remainder taken from reference TRBV28 and TRBJ2-7, is DVKVTQSSRYLVKRTGEKVFLECVQDMDHENMFWYRQDPGLGLRLIYFSYDVKMKEKGDIPEGYSVSREKKERFSLILESASTNQTSMYLCASKTIGTGDYEQYFGPGTRLTVT.

This clone was seen once. The CDR3 loop is CSVMQGAGYGYTF. CDR3 coding DNA: TGCAGCGTCATGCAGGGGGCTGGCTATGGCTACACCTTC. The chain carries TRBV29-1 and TRBJ1-2; the match to TRBD1 covers 8 bases. This CDR3 has 13 amino acids. After removal of 6 bases from V and 4 bases from J, the junction contained 7 bases not matched to a gene. CDR1 is SQVTM and CDR2 is ANQGSEA in the germline V gene.

The chain uses TRBV10-3 and TRBJ2-7, with 9 bases matching TRBD1. The germline gives CDR1 ENHRY, CDR2 SYGVKD. The CDR3 sequence is 13 residues long. CDR3 bases: TGTGCTATGGGGGCGGGACAGGGCTACGAGCAGTACTTC. Translating it yields CAMGAGQGYEQYF.

The J gene is TRBJ2-5, the V gene TRBV9, with TRBD1 as a possible D gene (5 bases). V lost 0 bases and J lost 0, with 9 bases in between. The germline gives CDR1 SGDLS, CDR2 YYNGEE. The CDR3 runs 15 residues. The CDR3: CASSVGAGYQETQYF. The CDR3 DNA reads TGTGCCAGCAGCGTAGGGGCAGGGTACCAAGAGACCCAGTACTTC.

The chain has TRBV7-3 and TRBJ2-3; the D is unclear. The length of the CDR3 is 14 residues. The V end was cut by 1 base, the J end by 4 bases, with 9 bases between. The germline CDR1 and CDR2 sequences are SGHTA and FQGTGA. CDR3 amino acids: CASSLRPQSDTQYF. The DNA for the CDR3 is TGTGCCAGCAGCTTAAGACCGCAGTCAGATACGCAGTATTTT.

The rearrangement uses TRBV28 and TRBJ2-7; unclear D gene. Trimming removed 5 bases from V and 5 bases from J, with 10 bases in between. Germline V gene lookup returns CDR1 MDHEN and CDR2 SYDVKM. This CDR3 is 12 amino acids long. This CDR3 is CASSPLKNEQYF. CDR3 nucleotides: TGTGCCAGCAGTCCTCTTAAAAACGAGCAGTACTTC. The entire variable domain, with the rest obtained from reference TRBV28 and TRBJ2-7, is as follows: DVKVTQSSRYLVKRTGEKVFLECVQDMDHENMFWYRQDPGLGLRLIYFSYDVKMKEKGDIPEGYSVSREKKERFSLILESASTNQTSMYLCASSPLKNEQYFGPGTRLTVT.

This rearrangement joins TRBV4-2 to TRBJ1-2; TRBD1 might be the D (5 bases). Trimming removed 5 bases from V and 4 bases from J, with 23 bases in between. The germline gives CDR1 LGHNA, CDR2 YNFKEQ. This CDR3 has 17 residues. The DNA for the CDR3 is TGTGCCAGCAGCAGTGCCCCCGACAGCCAAAGGTCCTATGGCTACACCTTC. This gives the protein CASSSAPDSQRSYGYTF.

This rearrangement joins TRBV14 to TRBJ2-7; D might be TRBD2 (5 bases). From germline, CDR1 is SGHDN and CDR2 FVKESK. The CDR3 has 12 amino acids. V was trimmed by 3 bases and J by 7 bases, leaving 10 bases between them. CDR3 coding DNA: TGTGCCAGCAGCCACGGGCCGGGAGAGCAGTACTTC. Amino acids: CASSHGPGEQYF.

The rearrangement uses TRBV29-1 and TRBJ1-1; D is uncertain. The V end was cut by 4 bases, the J end by 5 bases, with 20 bases between. The CDR3 sequence is 15 residues long. CDR1 is SQVTM, CDR2 ANQGSEA, per germline. CDR3 bases: TGCAGCGTTGGTCCTTTGGGAGCCCGGAGAACTGAAGCTTTCTTT. It is translated as CSVGPLGARRTEAFF. The full variable domain, its missing parts supplied by reference TRBV29-1 and TRBJ1-1, is SAVISQKPSRDICQRGTSLTIQCQVDSQVTMMFWYRQQPGQSLTLIATANQGSEATYESGFVIDKFPISRPNLTFSTLTVSNMSPEDSSIYLCSVGPLGARRTEAFFGQGTRLTVV.

The V gene is TRBV18, the J gene TRBJ1-4; D is uncertain. CDR3 length: 13 amino acids. V was cut by 5 bases and J by 3 bases, with 7 bases left in between. Germline CDR1 and CDR2: KGHSH and LQKENI. The CDR3 nucleotides read TGTGCCAGCTCAGTCCAGTCTAATGAAAAACTGTTTTTT. The encoded protein is CASSVQSNEKLFF.

The genes are TRBV15 and TRBJ1-2; 7 bases align to TRBD1. CDR1 and CDR2 (germline): LNHNV, YYDKDF (reference sequence). CDR3 size: 13 residues. V lost 5 bases and J lost 4; bases outside the gene matches: 4. This CDR3 is CATSGDSIYGYTF. The CDR3 DNA sequence: TGTGCCACCAGCGGGGACAGCATCTATGGCTACACCTTC.

The rearrangement links TRBV5-1 to TRBJ1-4; the D is unclear. The CDR3 sequence is 13 residues long. Germline V gene lookup returns CDR1 SGHRS and CDR2 YFSETQ. V was shortened by 2 bases and J by 5 bases, with 7 bases between the two germline ends. The chain's CDR3 is CASSFDNNEKLFF. The CDR3 DNA reads as TGCGCCAGCAGCTTCGACAACAATGAAAAACTGTTTTTT.

V is TRBV5-1 and J is TRBJ2-1; 16 positions agree with TRBD2. Germline CDR1 is SGHRS and CDR2 is YFSETQ. Trimming removed 0 bases from V and 8 bases from J; junction bases left unmatched: 14. The CDR3 totals 20 residues. CDR3 sequence (DNA): TGCGCCAGCAGCTTGGCGGGACTAGCGGGAGGGCCGAGGCGATTCGATGAGCAGTTCTTC. It encodes CASSLAGLAGGPRRFDEQFF.

This clone appeared a single time. This rearrangement joins TRBV28 to TRBJ2-4; 10 nucleotides agree with TRBD1. V lost 6 bases, J lost 7 bases, and 15 bases stayed unmatched. CDR3 size: 17 residues. Germline V gene lookup returns CDR1 MDHEN and CDR2 SYDVKM. DNA of the CDR3: TGTGCCAGCAGACCCAGACAGGGGGCGCGTGCAGGGAACATTCAGTACTTC. Translated, it gives CASRPRQGARAGNIQYF. Combining the CDR3 with reference TRBV28 and TRBJ2-4 gives the whole variable domain DVKVTQSSRYLVKRTGEKVFLECVQDMDHENMFWYRQDPGLGLRLIYFSYDVKMKEKGDIPEGYSVSREKKERFSLILESASTNQTSMYLCASRPRQGARAGNIQYFGAGTRLSVL.

The chain recombines TRBV6-1 with TRBJ2-2; D not resolved. There are 13 residues in the CDR3. The V end was cut by 3 bases, the J end by 6 bases, with 8 bases between. Germline values: CDR1 MNHNS, CDR2 SASEGT. The CDR3 reads CASSDQASGELFF. The CDR3 DNA follows: TGTGCCAGCAGTGATCAGGCCTCCGGGGAGCTGTTTTTT.

V and J are TRBV13 and TRBJ1-1; 8 bases agree with TRBD1. The CDR3 sequence is 13 residues long. Germline assignment: CDR1 PRHDT and CDR2 FYEKMQ (reference sequence). V lost 5 bases, J lost 10 bases, and 9 bases stayed unmatched. DNA of the CDR3: TGTGCCAGCAGCCTCCGACAGGGGCCGAGAGCTTTCTTT. It yields the protein CASSLRQGPRAFF.

Turning to this clone: Other DNA sequences within the sample encode an identical CDR3. This chain links TRBV7-3 with TRBJ2-3; a weak D match, TRBD2 (6 bases). The germline gives CDR1 SGHTA, CDR2 FQGTGA. This CDR3 has 12 amino acids. The V end lost 4 bases, the J end lost 5 bases, and 7 bases lay between the germline ends. The CDR3 loop is CASSSGGDTQYF. Written as DNA, the CDR3 is TGTGCCAGCAGCTCCGGGGGAGATACGCAGTATTTT.

The chain has TRBV9 and TRBJ2-7, with 10 bases fitting TRBD1. Germline V gene lookup returns CDR1 SGDLS and CDR2 YYNGEE. V was pared by 6 bases and J by 3 bases, with 6 bases of the junction left unmatched. CDR3 length: 14 residues. The CDR3 protein is CASNRGQGSYEQYF. The CDR3 DNA reads TGTGCCAGCAATCGGGGACAGGGGAGCTACGAGCAGTACTTC.

The chain uses TRBV14 and TRBJ2-7, with D perhaps TRBD1 (6 bases). Germline CDR1 is SGHDN and CDR2 is FVKESK. This CDR3 has 16 amino acids. V lost 4 bases and J lost 3, with 19 bases in between. The chain's CDR3 is CASSPGHTVFYYEQYF. The DNA for the CDR3 is TGTGCCAGCAGCCCGGGACATACTGTTTTCTACTACGAGCAGTACTTC.

The chain couples TRBV9 to TRBJ2-7; TRBD2 is a possible D gene (6 bases). Trimming pared 3 bases from V and 3 bases from J, leaving 16 bases between. This CDR3 contains 15 residues. Germline V gene lookup returns CDR1 SGDLS and CDR2 YYNGEE. CDR3 amino acids: CASSASGTRDYEQYF. In nucleotides, the CDR3 is TGTGCCAGCAGCGCTAGTGGGACTCGAGACTACGAGCAGTACTTC.

The chain carries TRBV11-2 and TRBJ2-5; 8 nucleotides line up with TRBD1. V was pared by 0 bases and J by 4 bases, with 10 bases of the junction left unmatched. Germline assignment: CDR1 SGHAT and CDR2 FQNNGV. The CDR3 totals 17 residues. CDR3: CASSLDRGTGRVETQYF. CDR3 bases: TGTGCCAGCAGCTTAGATCGGGGGACAGGTCGTGTAGAGACCCAGTACTTC.